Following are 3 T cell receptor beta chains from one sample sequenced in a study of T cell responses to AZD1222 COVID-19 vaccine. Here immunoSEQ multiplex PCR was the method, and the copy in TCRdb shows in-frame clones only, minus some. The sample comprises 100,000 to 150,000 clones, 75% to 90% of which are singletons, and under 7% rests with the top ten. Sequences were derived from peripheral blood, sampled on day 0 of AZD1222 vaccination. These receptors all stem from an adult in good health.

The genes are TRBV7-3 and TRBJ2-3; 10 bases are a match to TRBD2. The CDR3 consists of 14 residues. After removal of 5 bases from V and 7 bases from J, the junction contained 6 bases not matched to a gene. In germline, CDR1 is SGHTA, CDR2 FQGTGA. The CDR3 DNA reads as TGTGCCAGCAGCCCTAGCGGGGGAGGCAATACGCAGTATTTT. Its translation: CASSPSGGGNTQYF.

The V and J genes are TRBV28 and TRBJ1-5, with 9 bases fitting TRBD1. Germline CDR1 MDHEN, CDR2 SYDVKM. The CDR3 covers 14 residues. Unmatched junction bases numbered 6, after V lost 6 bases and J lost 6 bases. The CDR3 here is CASSHRGRGQPQHF. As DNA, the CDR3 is TGTGCCAGCAGCCACAGGGGGCGAGGTCAGCCCCAGCATTTT.

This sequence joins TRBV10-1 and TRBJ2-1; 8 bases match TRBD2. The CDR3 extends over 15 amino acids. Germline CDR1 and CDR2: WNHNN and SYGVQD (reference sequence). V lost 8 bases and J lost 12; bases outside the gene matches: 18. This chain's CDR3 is CASSSGREASRTQFF. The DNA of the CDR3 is TGCGCCAGCTCCTCGGGGCGGGAGGCCTCTCGAACGCAGTTCTTC.